The clone carrying this T cell receptor (beta chain) was seen a single time. Its antigen is currently unknown. The sample comes from a study of cytomegalovirus exposure and HLA in healthy donors. The germline V gene encodes CDR1 MDHEN and CDR2 SYDVKM. Trimming pared 3 bases from V and 0 bases from J, leaving 9 bases between. The CDR3 contains 15 residues. Study-level results: Generally TCR sequences proved uncommon, though certain public TCRs appeared in numerous donors. Upon later analysis, HLA-associated TCR beta chains proved more clonally expanded than other, equally common chains. Investigators reported 150 to 200 TCR beta chains as tied to cytomegalovirus.

It was with 60 Vbeta and 13 Jbeta primers that the PCR ran. Data came from immunoSEQ multiplex PCR; TCRdb stores just in-frame clones and leaves some out. The sample yields around 170,000 clones, around 80% seen once. This TCR came from a man aged 18 to 30 in good health and CMV-seronegative. What was sequenced was PBMCs. The gene calls are TRBV28 and TRBJ1-5, with D possibly TRBD1 on 5 matching bases. The CDR3 region is CASSFRQGSNQPQHF. The CDR3 nucleotides are TGTGCCAGCAGTTTTAGGCAGGGTAGCAATCAGCCCCAGCATTTT.